The source of this T cell receptor (beta chain) is a study of blood T cell repertoires in COVID-19. At the level of the study: Acute and convalescent COVID-19 specimens originated in the United States, Italy and Spain.

Original methodology: Amplification of reference gene primers provided the estimated nucleated cell counts. Produced via immunoSEQ multiplex PCR; TCRdb's table is partial and in-frame only. The V and J calls and clone size are taken from that table; D and trimming were inferred from the DNA. This table has fewer than 500,000 clones, around 89% appearing once. V was clipped by 3 bases and J by 3 bases; unmatched bases: 6. Germline assignment: CDR1 SNHLY and CDR2 FYNNEI. The length of the CDR3 is 16 residues. This rearrangement joins TRBV2 to TRBJ2-7; 12 bases agree with TRBD2. The source is a young woman with acute or convalescent COVID-19. Source material: peripheral blood. The CDR3 region has the DNA TGTGCCAGCAGTGATTGGCTAGCGGGGGGGAACTACGAGCAGTACTTC. Amino acid sequence: CASSDWLAGGNYEQYF.